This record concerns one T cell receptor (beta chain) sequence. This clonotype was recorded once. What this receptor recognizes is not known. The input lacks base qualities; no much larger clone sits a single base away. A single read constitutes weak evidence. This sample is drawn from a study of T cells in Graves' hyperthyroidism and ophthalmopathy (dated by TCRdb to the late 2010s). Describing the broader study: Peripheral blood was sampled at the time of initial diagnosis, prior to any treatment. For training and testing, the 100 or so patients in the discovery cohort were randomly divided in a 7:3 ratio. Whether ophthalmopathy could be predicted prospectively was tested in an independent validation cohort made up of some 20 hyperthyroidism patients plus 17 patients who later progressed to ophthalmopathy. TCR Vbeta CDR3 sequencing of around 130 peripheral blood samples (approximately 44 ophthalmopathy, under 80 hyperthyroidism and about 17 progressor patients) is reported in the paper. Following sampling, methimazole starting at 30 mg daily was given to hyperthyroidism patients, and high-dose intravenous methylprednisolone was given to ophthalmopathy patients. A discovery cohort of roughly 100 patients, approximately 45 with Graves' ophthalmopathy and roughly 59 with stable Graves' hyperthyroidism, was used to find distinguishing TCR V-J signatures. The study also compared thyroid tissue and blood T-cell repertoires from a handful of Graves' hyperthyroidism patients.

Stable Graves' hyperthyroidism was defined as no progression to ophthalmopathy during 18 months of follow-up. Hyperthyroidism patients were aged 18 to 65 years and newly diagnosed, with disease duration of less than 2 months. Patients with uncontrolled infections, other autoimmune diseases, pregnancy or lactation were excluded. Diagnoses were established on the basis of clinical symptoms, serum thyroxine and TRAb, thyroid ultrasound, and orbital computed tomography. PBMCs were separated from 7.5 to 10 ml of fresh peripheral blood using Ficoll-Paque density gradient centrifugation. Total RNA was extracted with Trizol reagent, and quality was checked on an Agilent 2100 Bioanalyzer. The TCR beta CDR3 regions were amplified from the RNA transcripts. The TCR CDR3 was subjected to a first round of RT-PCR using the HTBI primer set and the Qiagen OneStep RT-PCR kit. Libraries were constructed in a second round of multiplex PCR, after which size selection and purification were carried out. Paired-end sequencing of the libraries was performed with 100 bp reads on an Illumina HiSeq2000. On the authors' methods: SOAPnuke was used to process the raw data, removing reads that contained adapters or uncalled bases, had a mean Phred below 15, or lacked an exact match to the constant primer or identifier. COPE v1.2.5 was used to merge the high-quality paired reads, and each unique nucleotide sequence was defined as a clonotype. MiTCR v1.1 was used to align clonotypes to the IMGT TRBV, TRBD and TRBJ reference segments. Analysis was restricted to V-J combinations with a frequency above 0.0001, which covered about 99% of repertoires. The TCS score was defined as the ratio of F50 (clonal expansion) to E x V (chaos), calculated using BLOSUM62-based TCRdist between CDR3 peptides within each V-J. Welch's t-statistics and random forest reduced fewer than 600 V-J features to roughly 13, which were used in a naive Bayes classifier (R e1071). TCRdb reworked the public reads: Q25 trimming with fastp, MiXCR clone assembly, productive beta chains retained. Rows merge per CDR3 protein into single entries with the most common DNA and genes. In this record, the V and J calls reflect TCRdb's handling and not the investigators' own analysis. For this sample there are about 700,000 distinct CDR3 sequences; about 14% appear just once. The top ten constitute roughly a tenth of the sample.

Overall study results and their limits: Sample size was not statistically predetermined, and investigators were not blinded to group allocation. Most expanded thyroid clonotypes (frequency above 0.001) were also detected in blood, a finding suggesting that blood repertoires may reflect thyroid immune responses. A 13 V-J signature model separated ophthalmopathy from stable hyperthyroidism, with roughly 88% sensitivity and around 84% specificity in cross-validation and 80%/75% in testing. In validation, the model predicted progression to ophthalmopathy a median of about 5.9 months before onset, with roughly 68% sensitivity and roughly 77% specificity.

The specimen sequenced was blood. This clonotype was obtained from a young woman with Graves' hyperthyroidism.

DNA sequence: TGTGCCAGCAGACCGACTAGCGGGAATCAAGAGACCCAGTACTTC. Protein translation: CASRPTSGNQETQYF. The chain was built from TRBV6-1 and TRBJ2-5; 11 bases in between match TRBD2. The germline V gene specifies MNHNS as CDR1 and SASEGT as CDR2. The CDR3 spans 15 residues, from the cysteine through the phenylalanine. This entry keeps only the CDR3 DNA: 45 bases, framed from base 1. V is cut back by 6 bases and J by 2 bases, with 5 bases in the junction unmatched.